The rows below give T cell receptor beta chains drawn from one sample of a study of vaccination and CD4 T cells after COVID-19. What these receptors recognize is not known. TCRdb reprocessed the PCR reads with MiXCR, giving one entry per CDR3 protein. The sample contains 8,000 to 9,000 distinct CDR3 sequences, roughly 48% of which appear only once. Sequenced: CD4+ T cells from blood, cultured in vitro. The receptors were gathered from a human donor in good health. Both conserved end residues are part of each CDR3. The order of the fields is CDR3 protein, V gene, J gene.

CDR3 protein: CASSPTTGVGYTF; V gene: TRBV28; J gene: TRBJ1-2
CDR3 protein: CASSPSTARSGNTIYF; V gene: TRBV6-5; J gene: TRBJ1-3
CDR3 protein: CASSPGRSTEAFF; V gene: TRBV6-1; J gene: TRBJ1-1
CDR3 protein: CSVEQGGGNQPQHF; V gene: TRBV29-1; J gene: TRBJ1-5
CDR3 protein: CASMGEDQPQHF; V gene: TRBV2; J gene: TRBJ1-5
CDR3 protein: CASSFGQSYEQYF; V gene: TRBV6-1; J gene: TRBJ2-7
CDR3 protein: CSARRGPEGAMTPLHF; V gene: TRBV20-1; J gene: TRBJ1-6
CDR3 protein: CASSWSSGHQDTQYF; V gene: TRBV19; J gene: TRBJ2-3
CDR3 protein: CATSRGSSRGGYTF; V gene: TRBV15; J gene: TRBJ1-2
CDR3 protein: CASSQRLAGGGSYNEQFF; V gene: TRBV7-2; J gene: TRBJ2-1